The 23 T cell receptor beta chains reported below all come from one sample, sequenced in a study of a mutant IDH1 vaccine in newly diagnosed glioma. No antigen has been assigned to these receptors. Data came from immunoSEQ multiplex PCR; TCRdb stores just in-frame clones and leaves some out. Of approximately 37,000 clones in the sample, 65% to 80% were seen once. This sample's time point: week 23, last vaccination. Mutant IDH1 20-mer peptide, at 300 ug, made up each vaccine dose, with topical imiquimod. This sample comprised PBMCs, obtained from a glioma patient whose treatment included an IDH1 peptide vaccine. These receptor sequences come from a man in his fifties with glioma.

The CDR3 loop is CASSSSGGRLFF. CDR3 coding DNA: TGTGCCAGCAGTTCTAGCGGGGGCAGGCTTTTCTTC. The chain uses TRBV7-2 and TRBJ2-1, with TRBD2 matching over 10 bases. Germline-derived CDR1 and CDR2 are SGHTA and FQGNSA. J lost 16 bases, V lost 6 bases, and 9 bases had no gene match. The length of the CDR3 is 12 residues.

This sequence joins TRBV5-1 and TRBJ1-1, with D unresolved. The V and J ends lost 5 bases and 1 base respectively, with 6 bases between them. The CDR3 spans 12 residues. Per the germline V gene, CDR1 is SGHRS and CDR2 is YFSETQ. The CDR3 bases are TGCGCCAGCAGACTAGAGAACACTGAAGCTTTCTTT. Translating it yields CASRLENTEAFF. Supplemented by reference TRBV5-1 and TRBJ1-1, the full variable domain reads KAGVTQTPRYLIKTRGQQVTLSCSPISGHRSVSWYQQTPGQGLQFLFEYFSETQRNKGNFPGRFSGRQFSNSRSEMNVSTLELGDSALYLCASRLENTEAFFGQGTRLTVV.

The sample holds a few counts of this clone. The chain links TRBV20-1 to TRBJ1-2, with a weak D call TRBD1 (6 bases). Deletions cut 7 bases from V and 5 bases from J, with 11 bases between. This CDR3 has 11 amino acids. CDR1 and CDR2 from the germline V gene are DFQATT and SNEGSKA (reference sequence). The CDR3 coding sequence is TGCAGTGTTCACAGGGATTATGGCTACACCTTC. It translates to CSVHRDYGYTF.

The chain recombines TRBV5-6 with TRBJ2-1; D is tentatively TRBD1 or TRBD2 (6 bases each). Germline V gene data show CDR1 as SGHDT and CDR2 as YYEEEE. This CDR3 contains 14 residues. The germline V and J ends were trimmed by 6 bases and 2 bases, with 12 bases remaining between them. The CDR3 sequence: CASMRDTAYNEQFF. The CDR3 nucleotides are TGTGCCAGCATGCGGGACACCGCCTACAATGAGCAGTTCTTC.

This chain connects TRBV9 to TRBJ2-5; a possible D gene is TRBD1 (5 bases). The V gene's germline CDR1 is SGDLS and CDR2 YYNGEE. Trimming took off 4 bases at V and 0 bases at J, with 10 bases between the two ends. The CDR3 length is 14 residues. This CDR3 is CASSSRDYQETQYF. In nucleotides, the CDR3 is TGTGCCAGCAGCTCCAGGGATTACCAAGAGACCCAGTACTTC.

This clone is a singleton in its sample. The chain uses TRBV7-8 and TRBJ2-1; D possibly corresponds to TRBD1 (5 bases). Germline V gives CDR1 SGHVS, CDR2 FQNEAQ. The CDR3 totals 17 residues. V dropped 4 bases and J dropped 1 base, with 17 bases sitting between them. The CDR3: CASSYSSQGSSYNEQFF. DNA of the CDR3: TGTGCCAGCAGCTACTCCTCCCAGGGTTCATCCTACAATGAGCAGTTCTTC.

Only a few counts were recorded for this clone. The V call is TRBV7-6, the J call TRBJ1-1; tentatively, D is TRBD1 (5 bases). The length of the CDR3 is 13 residues. With 6 bases removed from V and 0 bases from J, the gap between germline ends came to 8 bases. Germline V gene data show CDR1 as SGHVS and CDR2 as FNYEAQ. The CDR3 is CASSRQLNTEAFF. The CDR3 DNA reads TGTGCCAGCAGTCGACAGTTGAACACTGAAGCTTTCTTT.

As to this clone: The sample holds other DNA sequences that translate to the same CDR3. The chain links TRBV10-3 to TRBJ1-4, with 11 bases fitting TRBD1. After removal of 3 bases from V and 8 bases from J, the junction contained 5 bases not matched to a gene. The CDR3 covers 15 residues. The germline gives CDR1 ENHRY, CDR2 SYGVKD. In DNA, the CDR3 is TGTGCCATCAGTGACCCGGGACAGGGGGACGAAAAACTGTTTTTT. Translating gives CAISDPGQGDEKLFF.

The gene calls are TRBV10-1 and TRBJ1-5; no firm D call. With 8 bases removed from V and 0 bases from J, the gap between germline ends came to 2 bases. Per the germline V gene, CDR1 is WNHNN and CDR2 is SYGVQD (reference sequence). There are 11 residues in the CDR3. CDR3 residues: CASPSNQPQHF. In nucleotides, the CDR3 is TGCGCCAGCCCTAGCAATCAGCCCCAGCATTTT.

V and J are TRBV6-5 and TRBJ2-1, with TRBD2 matching over 9 bases. The CDR3 runs 13 residues. Germline-derived CDR1 and CDR2 are MNHEY and SVGAGI. V lost 9 bases and J lost 5; bases outside the gene matches: 5. The CDR3 loop reads CASLAGDNNEQFF. The CDR3 coding sequence is TGTGCCAGTTTAGCGGGGGACAACAATGAGCAGTTCTTC.

This chain uses TRBV4-3 with TRBJ2-1; 7 nucleotides line up with TRBD1. Germline V gene sequence: CDR1 LGHNA, CDR2 YSLEER. The V gene end was trimmed by 1 base and the J gene end by 8 bases; junction bases not matched to a gene: 8. This CDR3 spans 15 amino acids. CDR3 sequence (DNA): TGCGCCAGCAGCCAAGTAGGCAGGGGGTTCGATGAGCAGTTCTTC. Its translation is CASSQVGRGFDEQFF.

CDR3 DNA: TGTGCCAGCAGCTTGTCACAGGGCGACACCGGGGAGCTGTTTTTT. Translated, it gives CASSLSQGDTGELFF. The chain employs TRBV5-4 and TRBJ2-2, with D possibly being TRBD1 (6 bases). Trimming left V 1 base short and J 3 bases short, with 10 bases between. The germline CDR1 and CDR2 sequences are SGHNT and YYREEE (reference sequence). The CDR3 spans 15 residues.

The V call is TRBV27, the J call TRBJ1-2; D remains ambiguous. The CDR3 consists of 13 residues. Germline CDR1 is MNHEY and CDR2 is SMNVEV (reference sequence). The V and J ends lost 5 bases and 7 bases respectively, with 14 bases between them. Here the CDR3 DNA reads TGTGCCAGCAGTCCGGCGGGGATTGGTGGCTACACCTTC. Encoded protein: CASSPAGIGGYTF.

The chain is built from TRBV15 and TRBJ1-5; TRBD1 aligns across 9 bases. J lost 1 base, V lost 4 bases, and 5 bases had no gene match. CDR1 is LNHNV, CDR2 YYDKDF, per germline (reference sequence). The CDR3 runs to 16 residues. The CDR3 region is CATSTMTGGSNQPQHF. CDR3 nucleotide sequence: TGTGCCACCAGCACAATGACAGGGGGAAGCAATCAGCCCCAGCATTTT.

This clone was seen a few times. V and J are TRBV27 and TRBJ1-1; possibly TRBD1 for D (6 bases). Germline-derived CDR1 and CDR2 are MNHEY and SMNVEV (reference sequence). The V and J ends lost 8 bases and 4 bases respectively, with 11 bases between them. The CDR3 is made up of 12 amino acids. The CDR3 DNA reads TGTGCCAGCCGTCGGGGGCTCACTGAAGCTTTCTTT. Translating gives CASRRGLTEAFF.

The gene calls are TRBV15 and TRBJ2-3, with D perhaps matching TRBD2 (7 bases). This CDR3 is built from 16 residues. The ends were cut back, 2 bases at V and 3 bases at J, with 15 bases in the middle. Germline loops: CDR1 LNHNV, CDR2 YYDKDF (reference sequence). The CDR3 nucleotides are TGTGCCACCAGCAGACCCCGGGGGGACATAACAGATACGCAGTATTTT. This translates into CATSRPRGDITDTQYF.

The chain has TRBV10-3 and TRBJ2-1; TRBD1 matches 9 bases. V lost 9 bases to trimming and J lost 2 bases; unmatched junction nucleotides: 11. The CDR3 totals 16 residues. The germline CDR1 and CDR2 sequences are ENHRY and SYGVKD. The CDR3: CAMGQGNRLAYNEQFF. The CDR3 coding sequence is TGTGCCATGGGACAGGGTAATCGCTTGGCCTACAATGAGCAGTTCTTC.

This clone was seen once. The chain has TRBV11-1 and TRBJ2-7; D unresolved. V was shortened by 3 bases and J by 5 bases, with 14 bases between the two germline ends. Looked up from germline, CDR1 is SGHAT and CDR2 is FQDESV (reference sequence). The CDR3 is made up of 14 amino acids. CDR3 protein: CASSLETHRHEQYF. CDR3 nucleotide sequence: TGTGCCAGCAGCTTGGAGACACATAGGCACGAGCAGTACTTC.

This clone was recorded a few times. The chain is built from TRBV6-5 and TRBJ1-5; D is undetermined. Germline values: CDR1 MNHEY, CDR2 SVGAGI. V lost 6 bases, J lost 5 bases, and 11 bases lay in between. The CDR3 extends over 13 amino acids. The CDR3 loop reads CASRRQEDQPQHF. CDR3 sequence (DNA): TGTGCCAGCAGAAGGCAGGAAGATCAGCCCCAGCATTTT.

The chain uses TRBV4-3 and TRBJ2-7; D perhaps matches TRBD1 (6 bases). V lost 4 bases and J lost 6, with 13 bases in between. The CDR3 length is 13 residues. CDR1 is LGHNA and CDR2 is YSLEER in the germline V gene. The CDR3, as DNA: TGCGCCAGCAGCCCAGGGGCGGGCGGCGAGCAGTACTTC. This translates into CASSPGAGGEQYF.

V and J are TRBV5-4 and TRBJ2-6; 8 bases align to TRBD1. The CDR3 loop spans 17 amino acids. The germline CDR1 and CDR2 sequences are SGHNT and YYREEE (reference sequence). Unmatched junction bases numbered 7, after V lost 3 bases and J lost 2 bases. CDR3 sequence (DNA): TGTGCCAGCAGCTCGAGGACAGGGAAGCCTGGGGCCAACGTCCTGACTTTC. Translating it yields CASSSRTGKPGANVLTF.

This rearrangement joins TRBV4-2 to TRBJ1-5, with D unclear. V was shortened by 1 base and J by 6 bases, with 7 bases between the two germline ends. This CDR3 contains 13 residues. Per germline, CDR1 LGHNA and CDR2 YNFKEQ. CDR3: CASSQGAGQPQHF. CDR3 nucleotide sequence: TGTGCCAGCAGCCAAGGAGCGGGTCAGCCCCAGCATTTT.

The V call is TRBV4-3, the J call TRBJ1-1; possibly TRBD1 for D (5 bases). Germline CDR1 and CDR2: LGHNA and YSLEER. V was trimmed by 0 bases and J by 2 bases, leaving 16 bases between them. This CDR3 comprises 17 residues. Here the CDR3 reads CASSQDPGGGLNTEAFF. For the CDR3, the DNA is TGCGCCAGCAGCCAAGACCCCGGCGGGGGTTTAAACACTGAAGCTTTCTTT.